Listed below are T cell receptor beta chains from one sample, sequenced in a study of blood T cell repertoires in COVID-19. Clones were read by immunoSEQ multiplex PCR, and TCRdb kept only the in-frame ones, dropping some. The profile shows about 36,000 clones, over 80% of them singletons. The source material was peripheral blood. All receptors come from a human donor in a cohort sampled during active COVID-19. The CDR3 runs from the conserved cysteine through the conserved F or W. D genes are given only for firm matches. For some rows the clone size is stated as once, few or many, or as a class when expanded; others skip it.

V gene	CDR3 length	clone size	D gene	J gene	CDR3 protein	CDR3 DNA
TRBV6-4	15	medium-sized	TRBD2	TRBJ2-1	CASSEDGGAIKEQFF	TGTGCCAGCAGTGAGGACGGGGGGGCCATAAAAGAGCAGTTCTTC
TRBV7-3	13	few	-	TRBJ1-6	CASSGAGNSPLHF	TGTGCCAGCAGCGGAGCCGGGAATTCACCCCTCCACTTT
TRBV29-1	13	-	-	TRBJ2-4	CSVVGLAKNIQYF	TGCAGCGTTGTCGGTCTAGCCAAAAACATTCAGTACTTC
TRBV3-1/TRBV3-2	15	-	-	TRBJ2-3	CASRHSSKATDTQYF	TGTGCCAGCAGGCATTCTAGCAAGGCCACAGATACGCAGTATTTT
TRBV4-3	17	-	TRBD1	TRBJ2-4	CASSQDIGTGGVNIQYF	TGCGCCAGCAGCCAAGATATTGGGACAGGGGGTGTAAACATTCAGTACTTC
TRBV7-3	16	-	TRBD2	TRBJ2-3	CASSLKRGGTLDTQYF	TGTGCCAGCAGCCTGAAGCGGGGGGGCACTTTGGATACGCAGTATTTT
TRBV6-6	13	-	-	TRBJ1-1	CASSYGGRTEAFF	TGTGCCAGCAGTTACGGCGGACGGACTGAAGCTTTTTTT
TRBV5-1	14	-	TRBD1	TRBJ1-6	CASSFQGEDSPLHF	TGCGCCAGCAGCTTCCAGGGGGAGGATTCACCCCTCCACTTT
TRBV5-6	16	-	-	TRBJ1-1	CASSLHRDIWNTEAFF	TGTGCCAGCAGCTTGCACCGGGACATTTGGAACACTGAAGCTTTCTTT
TRBV11-2	14	-	TRBD1	TRBJ1-6	CASSPQGGNSPLHF	TGTGCCAGCAGCCCGCAGGGGGGTAATTCACCCCTCCACTTT
TRBV6-6	15	-	-	TRBJ1-5	CASSYIGGGNQPQHF	TGTGCCAGCAGTTACATCGGCGGGGGGAATCAGCCCCAGCATTTT
TRBV7-3	16	-	TRBD2	TRBJ2-2	CASSSPSGGRTGELFF	TGTGCCAGCAGCTCGCCCTCGGGGGGGCGGACCGGGGAGCTGTTTTTT
TRBV6-6	17	-	TRBD2	TRBJ2-2	CASSRQRGVFNTGELFF	TGTGCCAGCAGTCGCCAGCGGGGGGTTTTTAACACCGGGGAGCTGTTTTTT
TRBV15	17	-	TRBD2	TRBJ2-7	CATSRGSSGGPPYEQYF	TGTGCCACCAGCAGAGGATCTAGCGGGGGACCCCCCTACGAGCAGTACTTC
TRBV28	14	-	TRBD1	TRBJ1-1	CASRSTGTGSEAFF	TGTGCCAGCAGAAGCACCGGGACAGGAAGTGAAGCTTTCTTT
TRBV5-6	15	-	-	TRBJ2-7	CASSLLRDRSYEQYF	TGTGCCAGCAGCTTGTTGCGGGACAGATCCTACGAGCAGTACTTC
TRBV5-1	17	-	-	TRBJ1-2	CASSLTGSGVIDYGYTF	TGCGCCAGCAGCCTGACTGGTTCTGGCGTTATAGACTATGGCTACACCTTC
TRBV5-1	16	-	TRBD2	TRBJ2-3	CASSSGLAGRTDTQYF	TGCGCCAGCAGCTCCGGACTAGCGGGGCGCACAGATACGCAGTATTTT
TRBV7-2	16	-	-	TRBJ1-5	CASSLGDKVGNQPQHF	TGTGCCAGCAGCTTAGGGGACAAGGTTGGCAATCAGCCCCAGCATTTT
TRBV28	19	-	TRBD2	TRBJ2-2	CASSLDPGGLGGVAGELFF	TGTGCCAGCAGTTTAGACCCGGGGGGACTAGGCGGCGTGGCCGGGGAGCTGTTTTTT
TRBV4-1	14	-	TRBD1	TRBJ1-2	CASSHWDRGGGYTF	TGCGCCAGCAGCCACTGGGACAGGGGAGGCGGCTACACCTTC
TRBV5-4	15	few	TRBD1	TRBJ1-1	CASSLGTGQNTEAFF	TGTGCCAGCAGCTTGGGGACAGGGCAGAACACTGAAGCTTTCTTT
TRBV28	15	-	-	TRBJ1-6	CASSFGGSYNSPLHF	TGTGCCAGCAGTTTCGGGGGGTCCTATAATTCACCCCTCCACTTT
TRBV27	14	once	TRBD1	TRBJ1-2	CASSDGTARGGYTF	TGTGCCAGCAGCGACGGGACAGCCCGGGGTGGCTACACCTTC
TRBV11-2	12	-	-	TRBJ2-7	CASSRTGYEQYF	TGTGCCAGCAGCCGTACAGGCTACGAGCAGTACTTC
TRBV7-5	17	-	-	TRBJ1-4	CARSGTGPVITNEKLFF	TGTGCCAGAAGCGGGACTGGTCCGGTAATCACTAATGAAAAACTGTTTTTT
TRBV10-3	12	-	-	TRBJ1-1	CAISVGGTEAFF	TGTGCCATCAGTGTGGGGGGCACTGAAGCTTTCTTT
TRBV11-2	15	-	TRBD2	TRBJ2-5	CASSLIAGAQETQYF	TGTGCCAGCAGCTTAATAGCGGGGGCCCAAGAGACCCAGTACTTC
TRBV10-1	12	-	-	TRBJ2-7	CASRDTLGEQYF	TGCGCCAGCCGGGACACCTTGGGCGAGCAGTACTTC
TRBV4-3	18	-	TRBD2	TRBJ2-5	CASSQDSKRGGLGETQYF	TGCGCCAGCAGCCAAGATTCCAAGCGGGGGGGCCTAGGGGAGACCCAGTACTTC